Below are 32 T cell receptor beta chains sequenced from a single sample in a study of yellow fever vaccine responses in identical twins. MiXCR, run by TCRdb on the RT-PCR reads, gives a single entry per CDR3 protein. The table includes roughly 4,200 distinct CDR3 sequences, approximately 83% detected once. The sample consisted of T cells from blood (PBMCs), unsorted or a sorted subset (not recorded which), taken before or after yellow fever vaccination (not recorded which). These receptors originate from a woman younger than 35 who received the yellow fever vaccine.

The chain has TRBV9 and TRBJ2-5; 8 bases agree with TRBD2. The CDR3 is made up of 14 amino acids. The germline CDR1 and CDR2 sequences are SGDLS and YYNGEE. With V trimmed by 3 bases and J by 5 bases, 6 bases remained unmatched. The CDR3 loop is CASSGSGGRETQYF. CDR3 nucleotides: TGTGCCAGCAGCGGTTCGGGGGGGCGCGAGACCCAGTACTTC.

V gene TRBV20-1 combines with J gene TRBJ2-3; 8 bases agree with TRBD2. This CDR3 comprises 13 residues. Trimming cost V 8 bases and J 0 bases; bases outside gene matches: 4. The V gene's germline CDR1 is DFQATT and CDR2 SNEGSKA (reference sequence). CDR3 residues: CSTLAGSTDTQYF. CDR3 DNA sequence: TGCAGTACGTTAGCGGGAAGCACAGATACGCAGTATTTT.

This sequence joins TRBV5-4 and TRBJ2-5; 7 bases align to TRBD2. The CDR3 is made up of 14 amino acids. Germline V CDR1 and CDR2: SGHNT, YYREEE (reference sequence). Trimming at V came to 0 bases and at J to 4 bases, leaving 3 bases not matched to a gene. In nucleotides, the CDR3 is TGTGCCAGCAGCTTGGTAGGGGAGGGAGAGACCCAGTACTTC. It encodes CASSLVGEGETQYF. The entire variable domain, with the rest obtained from reference TRBV5-4 and TRBJ2-5, is as follows: ETGVTQSPTHLIKTRGQQVTLRCSSQSGHNTVSWYQQALGQGPQFIFQYYREEENGRGNFPPRFSGLQFPNYSSELNVNALELDDSALYLCASSLVGEGETQYFGPGTRLLVL.

This clonotype occurred a few times. This chain uses TRBV12-3 or TRBV12-4 with TRBJ1-1; D is uncertain. CDR3 length equals 10 residues. V shed 7 bases and J shed 9 bases, with 9 bases lying between them. The CDR3 coding sequence is TGTGCCAGCAACGGTCATAAAGCTTTCTTT. Amino acid sequence: CASNGHKAFF.

This chain uses TRBV10-1 with TRBJ2-7; TRBD1 might be the D (6 bases). The V gene's germline CDR1 is WNHNN and CDR2 SYGVQD (reference sequence). Trimming left V 4 bases short and J 2 bases short, with 12 bases between. This CDR3 is built from 14 residues. The CDR3 DNA is TGCGCCAGCAGTGGGACAGCCTCTACCTACGAGCAGTACTTC. Translating it yields CASSGTASTYEQYF.

The chain has TRBV29-1 and TRBJ2-1; TRBD1 is a possible D gene (6 bases). V dropped 5 bases and J dropped 5 bases, with 16 bases sitting between them. CDR1 is SQVTM, CDR2 ANQGSEA, per germline. CDR3 size: 14 residues. As DNA, the CDR3 is TGCAGCGTTCCCGGCTTCAGGGGACACAATGAGCAGTTCTTC. Translation gives CSVPGFRGHNEQFF.

The chain couples TRBV12-3 or TRBV12-4 to TRBJ2-7, with TRBD1 matching over 7 bases. Unmatched junction bases numbered 2, after V lost 4 bases and J lost 2 bases. The CDR3 runs 13 residues. The CDR3 DNA sequence: TGTGCCAGCAGTTGGGACAGTACCTACGAGCAGTACTTC. Translated: CASSWDSTYEQYF.

J is TRBJ2-4 and V is TRBV29-1, with 7 nucleotides matching TRBD2. With 8 bases clipped from V and 0 bases from J, the junction kept 7 bases outside the gene matches. CDR3 size: 14 residues. The germline V gene has CDR1 SQVTM and CDR2 ANQGSEA. The CDR3 DNA sequence: TGCAGCTCGATTGGCGGGGGAGCCAAAAACATTCAGTACTTC. Protein sequence: CSSIGGGAKNIQYF.

This clonotype was seen a single time. This chain uses TRBV4-1 with TRBJ2-3; D unclear. Between the trimmed V and J ends, which lost 4 bases and 0 bases, there was a span of 14 bases. CDR3 length: 16 amino acids. The germline V gene encodes CDR1 MGHRA and CDR2 YSYEKL. CDR3 sequence: CASSPLMVTSTDTQYF. The CDR3 DNA sequence: TGCGCCAGCAGCCCGTTGATGGTAACTAGCACAGATACGCAGTATTTT.

The rearrangement joins TRBV27 to TRBJ2-5; D remains unclear. With 2 bases removed from V and 2 bases from J, the gap between germline ends came to 9 bases. The germline gives CDR1 MNHEY, CDR2 SMNVEV (reference sequence). This CDR3 comprises 14 residues. CDR3 nucleotide sequence: TGTGCCAGCAGTTTAGGGTGGCCGCAAGAGACCCAGTACTTC. Protein sequence: CASSLGWPQETQYF.

The CDR3 loop is CASSRSGGSYNEQFF. CDR3 in DNA: TGTGCCAGCAGTCGGTCTGGTGGGTCCTACAATGAGCAGTTCTTC. The V call is TRBV2, the J call TRBJ2-1, with D hard to call. Germline lookup yields CDR1 SNHLY and CDR2 FYNNEI. This CDR3 is built from 15 residues. V lost 5 bases to trimming and J lost 1 base, with 12 bases between them.

Only one count was recorded for this clonotype. The chain employs TRBV7-3 and TRBJ2-3; TRBD1 aligns across 7 bases. The V and J ends lost 5 bases and 0 bases, in that order; junction bases with no gene match: 8. The germline gives CDR1 SGHTA, CDR2 FQGTGA. This CDR3 is built from 16 residues. The CDR3 DNA sequence: TGTGCCAGCAGCCCGGAAGGGGGCCTCAGCACAGATACGCAGTATTTT. It encodes CASSPEGGLSTDTQYF.

CDR3 nucleotide sequence: TGTGCCAGCAGCCCCACAGGGAGGAGACCCTACGAGCAGTACTTC. It encodes CASSPTGRRPYEQYF. V is TRBV7-9 and J is TRBJ2-7; D may correspond to TRBD1 or TRBD2 (6 bases each). The CDR3 covers 15 residues. The germline V and J ends were trimmed by 5 bases and 2 bases, with 16 bases remaining between them. Germline-derived CDR1 and CDR2 are SEHNR and FQNEAQ (reference sequence).

This chain joins TRBV28 and TRBJ1-2, with a weak D call TRBD1 (6 bases). Germline CDR1 is MDHEN and CDR2 is SYDVKM. The CDR3 extends over 13 amino acids. The V end was cut by 1 base, the J end by 6 bases, with 9 bases between. This chain's CDR3 is CASSLYGTHGYTF. CDR3 coding DNA: TGTGCCAGCAGTTTATATGGGACACATGGCTACACCTTC.

This clonotype turned up a few times. The chain links TRBV29-1 to TRBJ2-7; perhaps TRBD1 as D (7 bases). CDR1 SQVTM and CDR2 ANQGSEA come from the germline V gene. V shed 6 bases and J shed 0 bases, with 12 bases lying between them. The CDR3 is 13 amino acids. The CDR3 loop reads CSVRQGGSYEQYF. Written as DNA, the CDR3 is TGCAGCGTCCGACAGGGAGGCTCCTACGAGCAGTACTTC.

This clonotype has more than one count but fewer than ten. The genes are TRBV6-5 and TRBJ1-2; no reliable D call. The CDR3 sequence is 13 residues long. Germline V gene lookup returns CDR1 MNHEY and CDR2 SVGAGI. Trimming left V 1 base short and J 4 bases short, with 7 bases between. CDR3 amino acids: CASSYFSSYGYTF. The CDR3 DNA sequence: TGTGCCAGCAGTTACTTCAGTAGCTATGGCTACACCTTC.

The chain uses TRBV5-1 and TRBJ2-1; tentative D call: TRBD2 (6 bases). Looked up from germline, CDR1 is SGHRS and CDR2 is YFSETQ. The germline V and J ends were trimmed by 1 base and 0 bases, with 14 bases remaining between them. CDR3 length: 17 amino acids. The CDR3 loop is CASSLIGGTSSYNEQFF. The CDR3 bases are TGCGCCAGCAGCTTGATCGGCGGGACCAGCTCCTACAATGAGCAGTTCTTC. Filled out from reference TRBV5-1 and TRBJ2-1, the complete variable domain reads KAGVTQTPRYLIKTRGQQVTLSCSPISGHRSVSWYQQTPGQGLQFLFEYFSETQRNKGNFPGRFSGRQFSNSRSEMNVSTLELGDSALYLCASSLIGGTSSYNEQFFGPGTRLTVL.

This clonotype was found a few times. V usage is TRBV11-1 and J usage is TRBJ2-7; no clear D gene. Per the germline V gene, CDR1 is SGHAT and CDR2 is FQDESV (reference sequence). This CDR3 is 14 amino acids long. Trimming cost V 1 base and J 3 bases, with 10 bases left between them. The CDR3 loop is CASSLGAADYEQYF. CDR3 nucleotide sequence: TGTGCCAGCAGCTTAGGGGCGGCGGACTACGAGCAGTACTTC.

The chain recombines TRBV11-1 with TRBJ2-1, with D tentatively TRBD2 (6 bases). Germline-derived CDR1 and CDR2 are SGHAT and FQDESV (reference sequence). Trimming shortened V by 1 base and J by 13 bases, and 11 bases separated the two germline ends. This CDR3 contains 12 residues. The CDR3 sequence is CASSLGDSYQFF. The CDR3 coding sequence is TGTGCCAGCAGCTTAGGGGACTCCTACCAGTTCTTC.

The V call is TRBV11-1, the J call TRBJ2-7, with D perhaps assigned TRBD1 or TRBD2 (5 bases each). Germline V gives CDR1 SGHAT, CDR2 FQDESV (reference sequence). CDR3 length: 15 amino acids. V was cut by 5 bases and J by 3 bases, with 17 bases left in between. The CDR3: CASSQIRDANYEQYF. Here the CDR3 DNA reads TGTGCCAGCAGCCAAATCCGGGACGCCAACTACGAGCAGTACTTC. Looking up the rest from reference TRBV11-1 and TRBJ2-7 gives the full variable domain: EAEVAQSPRYKITEKSQAVAFWCDPISGHATLYWYRQILGQGPELLVQFQDESVVDDSQLPKDRFSAERLKGVDSTLKIQPAELGDSAMYLCASSQIRDANYEQYFGPGTRLTVT.

This clonotype showed up just a few times. The chain carries TRBV18 and TRBJ2-7; the D call may be TRBD1 or TRBD2 (6 bases each). The CDR3 consists of 16 residues. V lost 0 bases and J 5 bases, leaving 17 bases between the germline ends. Germline values: CDR1 KGHSH, CDR2 LQKENI. CDR3 bases: TGTGCCAGCTCACCACCGTCGTCCAAGGGGGGCCACGAGCAGTACTTC. The encoded protein is CASSPPSSKGGHEQYF.

The gene calls are TRBV28 and TRBJ2-7; D is unclear. V gave up 4 bases and J gave up 2 bases, with 12 bases separating them. CDR3 length: 14 amino acids. Germline V gene lookup returns CDR1 MDHEN and CDR2 SYDVKM. The CDR3 is CASSWSTSTYEQYF. DNA for the CDR3: TGTGCCAGCAGTTGGTCCACGTCGACCTACGAGCAGTACTTC.

J is TRBJ2-1 and V is TRBV23-1; 9 nucleotides match TRBD2. TRBV23-1 is designated an ORF whose function remains uncertain. This CDR3 contains 16 residues. V was pared by 0 bases and J by 4 bases, with 4 bases of the junction left unmatched. As DNA, the CDR3 is TGCGCCAGCAGTCAATCGACTAGCGGTAAATACAATGAGCAGTTCTTC. Amino acid sequence: CASSQSTSGKYNEQFF.

This clonotype was observed a single time. The chain employs TRBV6-2 or TRBV6-3 and TRBJ2-7, with 7 nucleotides matching TRBD2. V lost 6 bases, J lost 6 bases, and 11 bases stayed unmatched. Germline CDR1 reads MNHEY; CDR2 reads SVGEGT. The CDR3 is 14 amino acids. DNA for the CDR3: TGTGCCAGCAGACAACTAGCGAGAGCGGTCGAGCAGTACTTC. This gives the protein CASRQLARAVEQYF.

CDR3 in DNA: TGTGCCAGCAGTGACCTCGAGGGGGTATCCTACAATGAGCAGTTCTTC. Translation: CASSDLEGVSYNEQFF. The rearrangement links TRBV6-4 to TRBJ2-1; perhaps TRBD1 as D (6 bases). The V end lost 2 bases, the J end lost 1 base, and 12 bases lay between the germline ends. This CDR3 contains 16 residues. Germline lookup yields CDR1 MRHNA and CDR2 SNTAGT.

The V and J genes are TRBV11-1 and TRBJ2-5, with 8 bases matching TRBD1. Trimming took 5 bases from V and 1 from J; bases not matched to a gene: 9. This CDR3 contains 16 residues. CDR1 is SGHAT, CDR2 FQDESV, per germline (reference sequence). The CDR3 bases are TGTGCCAGCAGCCCGCAGACAGGGGTTCTCCAAGAGACCCAGTACTTC. This gives the protein CASSPQTGVLQETQYF.

A few counts support this clonotype. The V call is TRBV11-3, the J call TRBJ2-3; tentative D call: TRBD1 (6 bases). Trimming stripped 7 bases from V and 5 bases from J, with 16 bases between. The CDR3 is 14 amino acids. CDR1 SGHNT and CDR2 YENEEA come from the germline V gene. The CDR3 coding sequence is TGTGCCAGCACCAAATCCCAGGGGCGAGATACGCAGTATTTT. It specifies CASTKSQGRDTQYF.

The chain has TRBV23-1 and TRBJ2-1, with no clear D. TRBV23-1 carries the ORF label, with uncertain function. This CDR3 is 11 amino acids long. Trimming took off 8 bases at V and 6 bases at J, with 8 bases between the two ends. This chain's CDR3 is CASPQLNEQFF. The CDR3 DNA reads as TGCGCCAGCCCCCAACTCAATGAGCAGTTCTTC.

The genes are TRBV24-1 and TRBJ2-1; D is uncertain. V shed 1 base and J shed 8 bases, with 8 bases lying between them. The V gene's germline CDR1 is KGHDR and CDR2 SFDVKD. CDR3 length: 13 amino acids. CDR3 residues: CATSDFSFDEQFF. The DNA for the CDR3 is TGTGCCACCAGTGATTTTTCCTTCGATGAGCAGTTCTTC.

The chain employs TRBV4-2 and TRBJ2-6; TRBD2 might be the D (5 bases). Germline V CDR1 and CDR2: LGHNA, YNFKEQ. CDR3 size: 16 residues. Between the trimmed V and J ends, which lost 3 bases and 4 bases, there was a span of 13 bases. The CDR3 DNA is TGTGCCAGCAGCCAGGGATCCCTAGCCGGGGCCAACGTCCTGACTTTC. Protein sequence: CASSQGSLAGANVLTF.

The chain uses TRBV4-1 and TRBJ1-1, with D possibly being TRBD1 (5 bases). This CDR3 is 14 amino acids long. Trimming left V 2 bases short and J 3 bases short, with 10 bases between. Germline CDR1 and CDR2: MGHRA and YSYEKL. The CDR3 loop reads CASSQPWGDTEAFF. The CDR3, as DNA: TGCGCCAGCAGCCAACCCTGGGGGGACACTGAAGCTTTCTTT.

This clonotype was picked up one time. The chain links TRBV20-1 to TRBJ2-7, with TRBD1 matching over 10 bases. Germline trimming cut 3 bases from V and 2 bases from J; bases unmatched to any gene: 4. Germline-derived CDR1 and CDR2 are DFQATT and SNEGSKA (reference sequence). This CDR3 spans 14 amino acids. The CDR3 sequence: CSARTGGLPYEQYF. The CDR3 DNA is TGCAGTGCTAGGACAGGGGGCCTCCCCTACGAGCAGTACTTC.